This T cell receptor (beta chain) was retrieved from a study of Ad26.COV2.S vaccination and SARS-CoV-2 variants. Study as a whole: The study gave Ad26.COV2.S intramuscularly, once or twice 56 days apart.

Treatment specified: over 15 received Ad26.COV2.S at low or high dose, single or two shots; several received placebo; per-sample allocation not given. The study sampled participants on day 63 after the first vaccine or placebo injection. The method was immunoSEQ multiplex PCR; TCRdb's version includes in-frame clones alone and lacks a portion of them. This table holds hundreds of thousands of clones, about 93% found once. V was trimmed by 4 bases and J by 4 bases, leaving 10 bases between them. This CDR3 is built from 13 residues. Germline V gene data show CDR1 as MNHEY and CDR2 as SVGAGI. Sequencing was performed on peripheral blood, taken in a trial of Ad26.COV2.S vaccine versus placebo. The TCR sequence derives from a person between 18 and 59 years old who received the Ad26.COV2.S COVID-19 vaccine or a placebo. The V and J genes are TRBV6-5 and TRBJ1-2; possibly TRBD1 for D (6 bases). The chain's CDR3 is CASSLGQLYGYTF. DNA of the CDR3: TGTGCCAGCAGTTTAGGACAGCTCTATGGCTACACCTTC.